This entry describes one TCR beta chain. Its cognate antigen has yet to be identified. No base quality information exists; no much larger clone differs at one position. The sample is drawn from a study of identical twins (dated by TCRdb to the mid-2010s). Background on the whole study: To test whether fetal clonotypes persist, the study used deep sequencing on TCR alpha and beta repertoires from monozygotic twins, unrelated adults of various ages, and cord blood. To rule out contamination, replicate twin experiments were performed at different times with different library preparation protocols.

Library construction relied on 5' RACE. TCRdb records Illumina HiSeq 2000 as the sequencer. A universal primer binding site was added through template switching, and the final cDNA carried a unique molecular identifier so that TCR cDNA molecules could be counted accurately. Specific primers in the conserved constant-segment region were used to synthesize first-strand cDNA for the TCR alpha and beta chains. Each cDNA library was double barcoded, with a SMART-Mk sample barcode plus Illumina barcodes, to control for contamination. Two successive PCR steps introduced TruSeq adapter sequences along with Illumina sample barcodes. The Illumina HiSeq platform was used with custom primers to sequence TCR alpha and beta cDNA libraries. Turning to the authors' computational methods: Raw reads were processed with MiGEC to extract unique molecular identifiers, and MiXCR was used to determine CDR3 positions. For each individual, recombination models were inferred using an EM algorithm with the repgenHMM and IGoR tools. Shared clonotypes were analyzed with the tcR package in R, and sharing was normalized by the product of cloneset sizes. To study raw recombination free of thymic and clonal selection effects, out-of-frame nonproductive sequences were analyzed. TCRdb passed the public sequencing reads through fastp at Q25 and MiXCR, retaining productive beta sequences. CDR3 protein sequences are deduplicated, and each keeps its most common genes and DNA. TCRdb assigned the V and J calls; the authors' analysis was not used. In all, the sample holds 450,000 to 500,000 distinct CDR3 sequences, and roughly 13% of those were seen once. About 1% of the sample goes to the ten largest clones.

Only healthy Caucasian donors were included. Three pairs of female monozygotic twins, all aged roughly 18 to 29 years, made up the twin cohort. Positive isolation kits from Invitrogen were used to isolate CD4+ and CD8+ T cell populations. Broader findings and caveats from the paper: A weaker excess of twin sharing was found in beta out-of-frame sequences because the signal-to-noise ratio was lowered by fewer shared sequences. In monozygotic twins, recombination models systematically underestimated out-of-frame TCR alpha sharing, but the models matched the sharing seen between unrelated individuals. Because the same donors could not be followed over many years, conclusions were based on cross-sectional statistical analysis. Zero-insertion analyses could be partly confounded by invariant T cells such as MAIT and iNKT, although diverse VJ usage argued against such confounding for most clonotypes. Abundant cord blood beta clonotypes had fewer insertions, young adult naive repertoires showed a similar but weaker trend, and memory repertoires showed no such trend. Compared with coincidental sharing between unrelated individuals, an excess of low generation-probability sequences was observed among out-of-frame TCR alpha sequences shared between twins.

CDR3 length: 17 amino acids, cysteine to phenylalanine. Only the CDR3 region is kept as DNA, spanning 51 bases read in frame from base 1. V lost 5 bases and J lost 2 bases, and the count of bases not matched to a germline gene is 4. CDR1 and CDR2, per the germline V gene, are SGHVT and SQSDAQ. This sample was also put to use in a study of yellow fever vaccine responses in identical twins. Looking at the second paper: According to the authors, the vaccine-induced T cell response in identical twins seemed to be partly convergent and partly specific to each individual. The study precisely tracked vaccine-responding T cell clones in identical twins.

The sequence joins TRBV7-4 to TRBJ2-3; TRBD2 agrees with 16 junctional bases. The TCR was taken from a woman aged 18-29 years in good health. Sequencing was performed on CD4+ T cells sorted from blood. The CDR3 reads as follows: CASSPGTSGGVTDTQYF. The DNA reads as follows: TGTGCCAGCAGCCCAGGGACTAGCGGGGGGGTCACAGATACGCAGTATTTT.